The 14 T cell receptor beta chains given below trace back to one sample, sequenced in a study of blood T cell repertoires in COVID-19. Libraries were prepared by immunoSEQ multiplex PCR; TCRdb keeps only in-frame clonotypes and omits some of them. Of some 290,000 clones in the sample, 70% to 90% were seen once. Sequencing was performed on peripheral blood. The source of these receptors is a woman aged 30 to 39 with COVID-19, enrolled during active disease.

V gene TRBV7-9 combines with J gene TRBJ2-7, with a tentative D call TRBD2 (6 bases). This CDR3 contains 13 residues. Trimming cost V 5 bases and J 3 bases, with 11 bases left between them. Germline V gene sequence: CDR1 SEHNR, CDR2 FQNEAQ (reference sequence). The CDR3 sequence is CASSPPGVYEQYF. The DNA of the CDR3 is TGTGCCAGCAGCCCCCCGGGGGTCTACGAGCAGTACTTC. Full variable domain (rest looked up from reference TRBV7-9 and TRBJ2-7): DTGVSQNPRHKITKRGQNVTFRCDPISEHNRLYWYRQTLGQGPEFLTYFQNEAQLEKSRLLSDRFSAERPKGSFSTLEIQRTEQGDSAMYLCASSPPGVYEQYFGPGTRLTVT.

V usage is TRBV14 and J usage is TRBJ2-1; TRBD2 agrees at 7 bases. Germline V gene sequence: CDR1 SGHDN, CDR2 FVKESK. With 4 bases clipped from V and 7 bases from J, the junction kept 7 bases outside the gene matches. This CDR3 spans 14 amino acids. The CDR3 loop reads CASSPPGRGNEQFF. For the CDR3, the DNA is TGTGCCAGCAGCCCCCCCGGGCGGGGGAATGAGCAGTTCTTC.

V usage is TRBV29-1 and J usage is TRBJ2-5, with D possibly matching TRBD1 (6 bases). This CDR3 comprises 13 residues. In germline, CDR1 is SQVTM, CDR2 ANQGSEA. Trimming shortened V by 4 bases and J by 5 bases, and 14 bases separated the two germline ends. The CDR3 coding sequence is TGCAGCGTTGGGGGCAGGGGATGGGAGACCCAGTACTTC. It is translated as CSVGGRGWETQYF.

This rearrangement joins TRBV5-5 to TRBJ2-1, with 7 nucleotides matching TRBD2. CDR1 is SGHKS, CDR2 YYEKEE, per germline (reference sequence). Trimming removed 4 bases from V and 10 bases from J; junction bases left unmatched: 14. The CDR3 is made up of 15 amino acids. CDR3 sequence reads: CASSPGILLADEQFF. CDR3 nucleotides: TGTGCCAGCAGCCCTGGGATACTTCTAGCGGACGAGCAGTTCTTC. Based on the CDR3 plus reference TRBV5-5 and TRBJ2-1, the full variable domain is DAGVTQSPTHLIKTRGQQVTLRCSPISGHKSVSWYQQVLGQGPQFIFQYYEKEERGRGNFPDRFSARQFPNYSSELNVNALLLGDSALYLCASSPGILLADEQFFGPGTRLTVL.

This clone was seen a few times. The rearrangement uses TRBV10-2 and TRBJ1-2, with 7 bases that match TRBD1. Germline values: CDR1 WSHSY, CDR2 SAAADI. V gave up 6 bases and J gave up 4 bases; unmatched junction bases: 2. This CDR3 region has 12 residues. The CDR3 DNA reads as TGCGCCAGCAGGGACAGGAGCTATGGCTACACCTTC. Protein sequence: CASRDRSYGYTF.

The rearrangement uses TRBV19 and TRBJ2-5; D possibly corresponds to TRBD2 (6 bases). Germline V gene lookup returns CDR1 LNHDA and CDR2 SQIVND (reference sequence). V shed 1 base and J shed 4 bases, with 13 bases lying between them. This CDR3 comprises 15 residues. The CDR3 protein is CASSIVTMGGETQYF. The CDR3, as DNA: TGTGCCAGTAGTATAGTGACTATGGGAGGAGAGACCCAGTACTTC.

This rearrangement joins TRBV11-3 to TRBJ2-2; a weak D match, TRBD2 (5 bases). Germline-derived CDR1 and CDR2 are SGHNT and YENEEA. The V and J ends lost 4 bases and 6 bases respectively, with 12 bases between them. The CDR3 has 14 amino acids. CDR3 bases: TGTGCCAGCAGCTCGATCACTAGTTCCGGGGAGCTGTTTTTT. Translating it yields CASSSITSSGELFF.

This clone was counted between two and nine times. Here the CDR3 reads CASRPGQNNQPQHF. The DNA for the CDR3 is TGTGCCAGCAGGCCGGGACAGAACAATCAGCCCCAGCATTTT. The J gene is TRBJ1-5, the V gene TRBV6-5; 7 positions match TRBD1. Germline CDR1 reads MNHEY; CDR2 reads SVGAGI. This CDR3 region has 14 residues. Trimming cost V 6 bases and J 3 bases; bases outside gene matches: 5.

This chain links TRBV5-1 with TRBJ2-7, with unresolved D. The V end was cut by 3 bases, the J end by 0 bases, with 4 bases between. The length of the CDR3 is 12 residues. CDR1 is SGHRS and CDR2 is YFSETQ in the germline V gene. In nucleotides, the CDR3 is TGCGCCAGCAGCTCCCACTCCTACGAGCAGTACTTC. Protein sequence: CASSSHSYEQYF.

CDR3 amino acids: CASSEGVGNYQPQHF. The CDR3 bases are TGTGCCAGCAGCGAGGGGGTGGGGAACTATCAGCCCCAGCATTTT. The chain recombines TRBV9 with TRBJ1-5; D possibly corresponds to TRBD1 (6 bases). Germline V gene lookup returns CDR1 SGDLS and CDR2 YYNGEE. The CDR3 is 15 amino acids. The germline V and J ends were trimmed by 3 bases and 5 bases, with 15 bases remaining between them.

The J gene is TRBJ2-3, the V gene TRBV7-2; TRBD2 might be the D (6 bases). Per germline, CDR1 SGHTA and CDR2 FQGNSA. The CDR3 consists of 19 residues. Between the trimmed V and J ends, which lost 5 bases and 0 bases, there was a span of 24 bases. CDR3 DNA sequence: TGTGCCAGCAGCCCCCTGAAAATCCCCACTAGCCCAAGCACAGATACGCAGTATTTT. Its translation is CASSPLKIPTSPSTDTQYF.

V and J are TRBV29-1 and TRBJ1-1; tentatively, D is TRBD1 (5 bases). The CDR3 loop spans 11 amino acids. Germline assignment: CDR1 SQVTM and CDR2 ANQGSEA. Trimming took 5 bases from V and 8 from J, leaving 12 bases between them. The CDR3 sequence: CSVQLRGEAFF. The CDR3 coding sequence is TGCAGCGTTCAACTAAGGGGAGAAGCTTTCTTT. Together with reference TRBV29-1 and TRBJ1-1, the CDR3 gives the full variable domain: SAVISQKPSRDICQRGTSLTIQCQVDSQVTMMFWYRQQPGQSLTLIATANQGSEATYESGFVIDKFPISRPNLTFSTLTVSNMSPEDSSIYLCSVQLRGEAFFGQGTRLTVV.

Only one count was recorded for this clone. The CDR3 coding sequence is TGTGCCAGCAGTTCACAACCATCGGGGTCAGGAATGGATGGCTACACCTTC. The encoded protein is CASSSQPSGSGMDGYTF. This chain links TRBV28 with TRBJ1-2; D not certain. The CDR3 is 17 residues long. Between the trimmed V and J ends, which lost 4 bases and 6 bases, there was a span of 24 bases. The germline gives CDR1 MDHEN, CDR2 SYDVKM.

This chain links TRBV2 with TRBJ2-3; possible D gene TRBD1, 5 bases. Germline assignment: CDR1 SNHLY and CDR2 FYNNEI. The CDR3 loop spans 13 amino acids. Between the trimmed V and J ends, which lost 4 bases and 4 bases, there was a span of 9 bases. CDR3 DNA: TGTGCCAGCAGTGGGGGCCCCTCAGATACGCAGTATTTT. Translation: CASSGGPSDTQYF.